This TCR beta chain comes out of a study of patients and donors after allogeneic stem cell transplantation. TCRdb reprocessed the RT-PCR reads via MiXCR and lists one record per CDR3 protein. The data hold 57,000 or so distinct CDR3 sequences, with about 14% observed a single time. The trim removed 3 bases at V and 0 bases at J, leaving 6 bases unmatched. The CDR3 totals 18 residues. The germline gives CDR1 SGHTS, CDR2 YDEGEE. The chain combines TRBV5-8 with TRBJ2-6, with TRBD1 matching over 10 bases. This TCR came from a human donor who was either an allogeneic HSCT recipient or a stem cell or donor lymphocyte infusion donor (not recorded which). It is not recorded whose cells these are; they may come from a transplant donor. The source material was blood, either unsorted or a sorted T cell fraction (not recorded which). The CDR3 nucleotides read TGTGCCAGCAGCTCCGGGACAGGGGTCCCCTCTGGGGCCAACGTCCTGACTTTC. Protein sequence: CASSSGTGVPSGANVLTF.